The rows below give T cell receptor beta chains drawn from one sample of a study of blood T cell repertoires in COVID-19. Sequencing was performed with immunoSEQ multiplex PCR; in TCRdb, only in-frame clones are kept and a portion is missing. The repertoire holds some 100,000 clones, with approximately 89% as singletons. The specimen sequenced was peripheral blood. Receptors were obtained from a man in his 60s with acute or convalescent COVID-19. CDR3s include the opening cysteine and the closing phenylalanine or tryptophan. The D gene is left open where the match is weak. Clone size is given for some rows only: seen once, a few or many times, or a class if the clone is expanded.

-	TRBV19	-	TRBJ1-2	CASSMGGYGYTF	TGTGCCAGTAGTATGGGAGGCTATGGCTACACCTTC
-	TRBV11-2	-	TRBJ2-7	CASSLEGQTYEQYF	TGTGCCAGCAGCTTAGAAGGACAGACCTACGAGCAGTACTTC
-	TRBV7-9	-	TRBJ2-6	CASSTRGVSGANVLTF	TGTGCCAGCAGCACTAGAGGAGTTTCTGGGGCCAACGTCCTGACTTTC
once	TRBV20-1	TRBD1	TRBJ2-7	CSARDRGEQYF	TGCAGTGCTCGGGACAGGGGAGAGCAGTACTTC
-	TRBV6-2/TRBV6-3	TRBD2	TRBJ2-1	CASSLPSGNNEQFF	TGTGCCAGCAGTTTGCCTAGCGGCAACAATGAGCAGTTCTTC
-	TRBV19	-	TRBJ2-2	CASSIFSGALNTGELFF	TGTGCCAGTAGTATTTTCAGCGGCGCCCTGAACACCGGGGAGCTGTTTTTT
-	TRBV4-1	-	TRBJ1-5	CASSQTGNQPQHF	TGCGCCAGCAGCCAAACAGGGAATCAGCCCCAGCATTTT
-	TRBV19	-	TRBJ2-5	CASTQRGYQETQYF	TGTGCCAGTACTCAAAGGGGATATCAAGAGACCCAGTACTTC
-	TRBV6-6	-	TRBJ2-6	CASSYLGALGANVLTF	TGTGCCAGCAGTTACTTGGGGGCGCTTGGGGCCAACGTCCTGACTTTC
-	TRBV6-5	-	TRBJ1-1	CASRMGHLNTEAFF	TGTGCCAGCAGGATGGGACACCTGAACACTGAAGCTTTCTTT
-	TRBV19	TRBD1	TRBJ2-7	CASSTNRGRRDEQYF	TGTGCCAGTAGTACTAACAGGGGGCGTAGGGACGAGCAGTACTTC
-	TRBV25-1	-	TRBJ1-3	CASTEGGAGPTLQNTIYF	TGTGCCAGCACCGAAGGGGGGGCGGGTCCTACCCTACAAAACACCATATATTTT
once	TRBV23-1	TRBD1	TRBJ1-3	CASSQSRGQGRIGNTIYF	TGCGCCAGCAGTCAATCTCGGGGACAGGGTAGAATTGGAAACACCATATATTTT
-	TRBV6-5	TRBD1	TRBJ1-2	CASLTTGGSGYTF	TGTGCCAGCCTGACGACAGGGGGAAGTGGCTACACCTTC
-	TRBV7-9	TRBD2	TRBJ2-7	CASSSPRGREGDYEQYF	TGTGCCAGCAGCTCCCCCCGAGGGCGGGAGGGGGACTACGAGCAGTACTTC
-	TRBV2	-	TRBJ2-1	CASKWANEQFF	TGTGCCAGCAAATGGGCCAATGAGCAGTTCTTC
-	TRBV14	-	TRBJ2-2	CASSQAGRVTNTGELFF	TGTGCCAGCAGCCAAGCCGGTCGGGTAACGAACACCGGGGAGCTGTTTTTT
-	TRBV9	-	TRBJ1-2	CASSLQTAGHGYTF	TGTGCCAGCAGCTTACAGACGGCCGGTCATGGCTACACCTTC
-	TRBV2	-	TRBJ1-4	CASSEGQKLFF	TGTGCCAGCAGTGAAGGACAGAAACTGTTTTTT
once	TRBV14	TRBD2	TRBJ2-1	CASSQGLAGVNEQFF	TGTGCCAGCAGCCAGGGACTAGCGGGAGTCAATGAGCAGTTCTTC
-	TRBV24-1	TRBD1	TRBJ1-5	CATSDPRTGNNQPQHF	TGTGCCACCAGTGACCCACGGACAGGAAACAATCAGCCCCAGCATTTT
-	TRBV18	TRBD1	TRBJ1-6	CASSPAGQGGNSPLHF	TGTGCCAGCTCACCGGCCGGACAGGGCGGTAATTCACCCCTCCACTTT
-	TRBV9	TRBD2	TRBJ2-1	CASSVVGTSGNEQFF	TGTGCCAGCAGCGTAGTGGGGACTAGCGGTAATGAGCAGTTCTTC
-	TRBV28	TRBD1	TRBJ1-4	CASSPYRGVQSWVMGNEKLFF	TGTGCCAGCAGCCCTTACAGGGGAGTGCAATCCTGGGTAATGGGTAATGAAAAACTGTTTTTT
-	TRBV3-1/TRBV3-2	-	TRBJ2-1	CASSPIGRGYGDEQFF	TGTGCCAGCAGCCCGATAGGGAGGGGGTACGGCGATGAGCAGTTCTTC
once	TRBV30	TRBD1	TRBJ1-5	CAWSGQGGHQPQHF	TGTGCCTGGAGTGGACAGGGGGGTCATCAGCCCCAGCATTTT
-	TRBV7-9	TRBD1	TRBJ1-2	CASSLTTGASYGYTF	TGTGCCAGCAGCCTAACGACAGGGGCTTCCTATGGCTACACCTTC
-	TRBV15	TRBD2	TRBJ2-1	CATSRDRGEGNEQFF	TGTGCCACCAGCAGAGATCGGGGGGAGGGGAATGAGCAGTTCTTC
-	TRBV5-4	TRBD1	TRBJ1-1	CASSLGTGQMNTEAFF	TGTGCCAGCAGCTTGGGGACAGGGCAAATGAACACTGAAGCTTTCTTT
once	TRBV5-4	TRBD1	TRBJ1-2	CASSLGGQPAYGYTF	TGTGCCAGCAGCTTGGGGGGACAGCCCGCTTATGGCTACACCTTC
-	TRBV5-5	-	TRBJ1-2	CASSLPNRGGSDYGYTF	TGTGCCAGCAGCTTGCCGAACCGAGGAGGAAGTGACTATGGCTACACCTTC
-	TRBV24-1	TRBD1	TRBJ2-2	CATSDTGTGWNGELFF	TGTGCCACCAGTGACACCGGGACAGGTTGGAACGGGGAGCTGTTTTTT
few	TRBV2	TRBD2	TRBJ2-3	CASSERTSGWDTQYF	TGTGCCAGCAGTGAGAGGACTAGCGGATGGGATACGCAGTATTTT
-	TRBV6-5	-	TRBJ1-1	CASSYQGRAEAFF	TGTGCCAGCAGTTACCAGGGCAGAGCTGAAGCTTTCTTT
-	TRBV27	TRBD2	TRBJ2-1	CASSYRTSGSNYNEQFF	TGTGCCAGCAGTTATCGGACTAGCGGGAGTAATTACAATGAGCAGTTCTTC
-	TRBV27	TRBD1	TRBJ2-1	CASRINRGVGLYNEQFF	TGTGCCAGCAGGATCAACAGGGGGGTGGGACTTTACAATGAGCAGTTCTTC
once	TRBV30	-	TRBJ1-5	CAWSVRGGDQPQHF	TGTGCCTGGAGTGTAAGGGGGGGGGACCAGCCCCAGCATTTT
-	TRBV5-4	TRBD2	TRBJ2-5	CASSYQREHSAQYF	TGTGCCAGCAGCTACCAGCGGGAGCATAGTGCCCAGTACTTC
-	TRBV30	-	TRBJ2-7	CAWSGRGRGEQYF	TGTGCCTGGAGTGGGAGGGGCAGGGGGGAGCAGTACTTC
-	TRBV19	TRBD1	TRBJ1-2	CASSMNRGNYGYTF	TGTGCCAGTAGTATGAACAGGGGAAACTATGGCTACACCTTC
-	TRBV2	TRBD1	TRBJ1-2	CASSAGTGVSGYTF	TGTGCCAGCAGCGCCGGGACAGGGGTGTCTGGCTACACCTTC
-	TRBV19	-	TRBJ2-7	CASSIRQKYEQYF	TGTGCCAGTAGTATCAGACAAAAATACGAGCAGTACTTC
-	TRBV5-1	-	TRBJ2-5	CASSLEGRVKIETQYF	TGCGCCAGCAGCTTGGAGGGCAGGGTAAAGATTGAGACCCAGTACTTC
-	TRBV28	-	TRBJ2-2	CASRRQTVNTGELFF	TGTGCCAGCAGACGACAGACCGTGAACACCGGGGAGCTGTTTTTT
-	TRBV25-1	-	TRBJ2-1	CASRGANNEQFF	TGTGCCAGTCGGGGGGCAAACAATGAGCAGTTCTTC
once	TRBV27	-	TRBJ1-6	CASSLSGSGQINSPLHF	TGTGCCAGCAGTTTATCGGGTTCGGGACAAATTAATTCACCCCTCCACTTT
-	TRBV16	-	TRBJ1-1	CASSQSRGTEAFF	TGTGCCAGCAGCCAATCACGGGGCACTGAAGCTTTCTTT
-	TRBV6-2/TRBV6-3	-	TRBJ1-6	CASSYSNRPGSPLHF	TGTGCCAGCAGTTACTCGAACAGGCCGGGTTCACCCCTCCACTTT
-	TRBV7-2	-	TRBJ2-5	CASSHDRYQETQYF	TGTGCCAGCAGCCACGACAGATACCAAGAGACCCAGTACTTC
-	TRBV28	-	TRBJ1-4	CASSLNRGGTNEKLFF	TGTGCCAGCAGTTTAAACCGAGGGGGAACTAATGAAAAACTGTTTTTT